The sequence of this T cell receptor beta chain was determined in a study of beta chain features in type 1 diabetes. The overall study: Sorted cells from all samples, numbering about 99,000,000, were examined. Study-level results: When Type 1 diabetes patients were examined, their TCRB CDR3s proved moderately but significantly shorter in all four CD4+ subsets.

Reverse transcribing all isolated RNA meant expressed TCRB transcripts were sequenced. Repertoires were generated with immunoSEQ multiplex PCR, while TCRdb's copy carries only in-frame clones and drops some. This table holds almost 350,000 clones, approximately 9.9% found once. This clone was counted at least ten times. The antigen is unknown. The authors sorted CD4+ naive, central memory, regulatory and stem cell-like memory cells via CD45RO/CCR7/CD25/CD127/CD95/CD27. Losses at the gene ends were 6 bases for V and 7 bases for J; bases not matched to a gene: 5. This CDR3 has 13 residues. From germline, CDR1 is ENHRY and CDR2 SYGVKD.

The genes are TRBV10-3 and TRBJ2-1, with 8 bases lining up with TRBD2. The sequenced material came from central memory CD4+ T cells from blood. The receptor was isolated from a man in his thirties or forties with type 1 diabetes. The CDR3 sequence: CAIRRGEHNEQFF. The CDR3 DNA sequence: TGTGCCATCAGGCGGGGGGAACATAATGAGCAGTTCTTC.